Listed here are 24 T cell receptor beta chains from one sample, sequenced in a study of blood T cell repertoires in COVID-19. TCRdb's table, derived via immunoSEQ multiplex PCR, lists solely in-frame clones and lacks some. The table records some 67,000 clones, roughly 85% of them present only once. What was sequenced was peripheral blood. The receptors derive from a woman older than 75 with acute or convalescent COVID-19.

In regard to this clone: Other DNA sequences within the sample encode an identical CDR3. This chain joins TRBV29-1 and TRBJ1-2; 9 nucleotides agree with TRBD1. Germline V lookup: CDR1 SQVTM, CDR2 ANQGSEA. V trimming: 4 bases; J trimming: 8 bases; junction bases outside the gene matches: 11. This CDR3 is 14 amino acids long. CDR3 in DNA: TGCAGCGTTGGAAACCGGGACAGGGAGTCCGGCTACACCTTC. This gives the protein CSVGNRDRESGYTF.

The V gene is TRBV5-5, the J gene TRBJ1-2; D is possibly TRBD1 (5 bases). V was pared by 2 bases and J by 7 bases, with 12 bases between. The CDR3 loop spans 13 amino acids. Germline CDR1 SGHKS, CDR2 YYEKEE (reference sequence). CDR3 DNA sequence: TGTGCCAGCAGCTTAGCAGGGTCTTCTGGCTACACCTTC. Translating it yields CASSLAGSSGYTF.

The rearrangement uses TRBV7-2 and TRBJ2-2; D unclear. The V gene lost 3 bases and the J gene lost 6 bases, with 8 bases spanning the gap. Germline CDR1 reads SGHTA; CDR2 reads FQGNSA. CDR3 length equals 13 residues. CDR3 protein: CASSLYLPGELFF. The CDR3 nucleotides read TGTGCCAGCAGCTTGTATCTCCCCGGGGAGCTGTTTTTT.

This rearrangement joins TRBV28 to TRBJ1-2; 11 positions match TRBD1. The CDR3 totals 15 residues. The V and J ends lost 5 bases and 7 bases, in that order; junction bases with no gene match: 9. Germline V gene data show CDR1 as MDHEN and CDR2 as SYDVKM. CDR3 sequence reads: CASSTGGQGASGYTF. Written as DNA, the CDR3 is TGTGCCAGCAGTACGGGCGGACAGGGGGCCAGTGGCTACACCTTC.

V usage is TRBV5-1 and J usage is TRBJ1-3; tentatively, D is TRBD1 (6 bases). CDR1 SGHRS and CDR2 YFSETQ come from the germline V gene. The CDR3 is 15 amino acids. Trimming removed 4 bases at V and 0 bases at J, with 11 bases between. The CDR3 is CASSLDRTSGNTIYF. The DNA for the CDR3 is TGCGCCAGCAGCCTTGACAGGACCTCTGGAAACACCATATATTTT.

This clone was seen once. The V call is TRBV3-1 (or the pseudogene TRBV3-2), the J call TRBJ2-7; weak D call: TRBD2 (5 bases). The CDR3 has 14 amino acids. The V gene lost 2 bases and the J gene lost 1 base, with 9 bases spanning the gap. The germline V gene has CDR1 LGHDT and CDR2 YNNKEL (reference sequence). CDR3 DNA: TGTGCCAGCAGCCAAAGTTGGGAGTCCTACGAGCAGTACTTC. It encodes CASSQSWESYEQYF.

V and J are TRBV24-1 and TRBJ1-2, with a possible D match to TRBD1 (5 bases). Trimming removed 5 bases from V and 6 bases from J, with 18 bases in between. The CDR3 has 15 residues. Germline lookup yields CDR1 KGHDR and CDR2 SFDVKD. In DNA, the CDR3 is TGTGCCACCAGTGCCCCGGGGGGGGAATTTGATGGCTACACCTTC. This gives the protein CATSAPGGEFDGYTF.

This chain connects TRBV5-8 to TRBJ1-5; D remains ambiguous. Germline CDR1 is SGHTS and CDR2 is YDEGEE. The CDR3 runs 13 residues. Deletions cut 7 bases from V and 0 bases from J, with 8 bases between. The CDR3 DNA reads TGTGCCAGCTTCCCCTTTAGCAATCAGCCCCAGCATTTT. This gives the protein CASFPFSNQPQHF.

This rearrangement joins TRBV25-1 to TRBJ2-5; D remains unclear. The germline gives CDR1 MGHDK, CDR2 SYGVNS. V was clipped by 6 bases and J by 3 bases, with 14 bases between them. The CDR3 totals 14 residues. Here the CDR3 reads CASSTLRTEETQYF. As DNA, the CDR3 is TGTGCCAGCAGCACCCTTAGAACGGAAGAGACCCAGTACTTC.

V gene TRBV3-1 (or the pseudogene TRBV3-2) combines with J gene TRBJ2-2; TRBD2 aligns across 8 bases. J lost 0 bases, V lost 3 bases, and 3 bases had no gene match. Germline values: CDR1 LGHDT, CDR2 YNNKEL (reference sequence). The CDR3 contains 16 residues. The CDR3 region has the DNA TGTGCCAGCAGCCAGACTAGCGCAACGAACACCGGGGAGCTGTTTTTT. Protein sequence: CASSQTSATNTGELFF.

The DNA for the CDR3 is TGTGCCAGCAGCGAGAGGGTGAATTCACCCCTCCACTTT. Translating it yields CASSERVNSPLHF. The V call is TRBV9, the J call TRBJ1-6; D gene uncertain. The CDR3 has 13 residues. The germline gives CDR1 SGDLS, CDR2 YYNGEE. V was pared by 3 bases and J by 7 bases, with 8 bases between.

V gene TRBV5-1 combines with J gene TRBJ2-5; 7 bases line up with TRBD1. Unmatched junction bases numbered 3, after V lost 0 bases and J lost 1 base. The CDR3 extends over 15 amino acids. Germline V gene sequence: CDR1 SGHRS, CDR2 YFSETQ. The CDR3 sequence is CASSLEGASQETQYF. As DNA, the CDR3 is TGCGCCAGCAGCTTGGAGGGGGCTTCCCAAGAGACCCAGTACTTC.

The rearrangement uses TRBV7-3 and TRBJ1-1; D uncertain. Germline V CDR1 and CDR2: SGHTA, FQGTGA. There are 13 residues in the CDR3. V shed 4 bases and J shed 1 base, with 7 bases lying between them. The CDR3 loop reads CASSSQANTEAFF. The CDR3 DNA is TGTGCCAGCAGCTCCCAGGCGAACACTGAAGCTTTCTTT.

V usage is TRBV5-1 and J usage is TRBJ2-1; 10 bases agree with TRBD2. V lost 3 bases to trimming and J lost 6 bases; unmatched junction nucleotides: 12. This CDR3 comprises 17 residues. The V gene's germline CDR1 is SGHRS and CDR2 YFSETQ. The CDR3 protein is CASSYIPSGSSPNEQFF. The CDR3 nucleotides read TGCGCCAGCAGCTACATACCTAGCGGGAGTTCCCCCAATGAGCAGTTCTTC.

The chain combines TRBV6-1 with TRBJ1-4; D gene unclear. Trimming cost V 1 base and J 11 bases, with 8 bases left between them. CDR1 is MNHNS and CDR2 is SASEGT in the germline V gene. CDR3 length: 12 residues. This CDR3 is CASSEVFRKLFF. As DNA, the CDR3 is TGTGCCAGCAGTGAAGTATTCAGGAAACTGTTTTTT.

In this sample, this clone turned up a few times. The CDR3 nucleotides read TGTGCCAGCAGCTTTTGGGGGCCGGGAAGACTAGCTTTCTTT. This codes for CASSFWGPGRLAFF. The chain combines TRBV7-2 with TRBJ1-1, with D possibly TRBD1 on 6 matching bases. The CDR3 loop spans 14 amino acids. The V and J ends lost 3 bases and 10 bases respectively, with 18 bases between them. CDR1 and CDR2 from the germline V gene are SGHTA and FQGNSA.

The rearrangement joins TRBV10-3 to TRBJ2-2; D is ambiguous. V was trimmed by 5 bases and J by 0 bases, leaving 4 bases between them. The germline CDR1 and CDR2 sequences are ENHRY and SYGVKD. The CDR3 sequence is 13 residues long. This CDR3 reads CAISNTNTGELFF. The DNA for the CDR3 is TGTGCCATCAGTAACACGAACACCGGGGAGCTGTTTTTT.

This sequence joins TRBV5-1 and TRBJ2-1; 16 bases are a match to TRBD2. After removal of 6 bases from V and 7 bases from J, the junction contained 10 bases not matched to a gene. CDR3 length equals 17 residues. Germline CDR1 reads SGHRS; CDR2 reads YFSETQ. CDR3 residues: CASIQQPGLAGGNEQFF. Here the CDR3 DNA reads TGCGCCAGCATTCAACAACCGGGACTAGCGGGAGGGAATGAGCAGTTCTTC.

The gene calls are TRBV2 and TRBJ2-2; the match to TRBD2 covers 9 bases. The CDR3 loop spans 18 amino acids. With 8 bases clipped from V and 0 bases from J, the junction kept 13 bases outside the gene matches. CDR1 is SNHLY, CDR2 FYNNEI, per germline. The CDR3 DNA sequence: TGTGCCAGCTGGGGAAAAAGACTAGCGGAGCCGAACACCGGGGAGCTGTTTTTT. This encodes CASWGKRLAEPNTGELFF.

The chain employs TRBV7-9 and TRBJ1-1; D perhaps matches TRBD1 (6 bases). CDR1 and CDR2 (germline): SEHNR, FQNEAQ (reference sequence). The CDR3 covers 13 residues. V gave up 4 bases and J gave up 7 bases, with 13 bases separating them. CDR3 in DNA: TGTGCCAGCAGCTCCCGCGGGGGCTTTGAAGCTTTCTTT. This sequence encodes CASSSRGGFEAFF.

The genes are TRBV18 and TRBJ2-6; D possibly corresponds to TRBD1 (5 bases). Germline V gene sequence: CDR1 KGHSH, CDR2 LQKENI. This CDR3 has 19 residues. The V end was cut by 3 bases, the J end by 1 base, with 19 bases between. The CDR3 loop reads CASSPLVAGFGSGANVLTF. The CDR3 nucleotides are TGTGCCAGCTCACCTCTAGTGGCAGGGTTTGGATCTGGGGCCAACGTCCTGACTTTC.

The CDR3 DNA is TGTGCCAGCAGTGAGTCCAGGGGCGGCGGCTACACCTTC. It encodes CASSESRGGGYTF. This chain connects TRBV2 to TRBJ1-2, with D perhaps matching TRBD1 (6 bases). V gave up 3 bases and J gave up 8 bases, with 13 bases separating them. Germline values: CDR1 SNHLY, CDR2 FYNNEI. There are 13 residues in the CDR3.

The chain joins TRBV9 to TRBJ1-1; D gene unclear. Germline CDR1 reads SGDLS; CDR2 reads YYNGEE. There are 14 residues in the CDR3. The V and J ends lost 0 bases and 2 bases respectively, with 8 bases between them. The CDR3 sequence is CASSVGGYNTEAFF. DNA for the CDR3: TGTGCCAGCAGCGTAGGCGGGTATAACACTGAAGCTTTCTTT.

The rearrangement joins TRBV28 to TRBJ1-1; no reliable D call. Deletions cut 4 bases from V and 7 bases from J, with 4 bases between. There are 10 residues in the CDR3. CDR1 is MDHEN, CDR2 SYDVKM, per germline. The CDR3 loop is CASSSREAFF. The CDR3 nucleotides read TGTGCCAGCAGTTCCCGTGAAGCTTTCTTT.